The source of this T cell receptor (beta chain) is a study of CD8 T cells in Susac syndrome. Overall study context: Each patient with Susac syndrome, at the time of blood draw, was therapy-naive, on corticosteroids, or on intravenous immunoglobulin alone.

Study-level results: As acknowledged by the study, its TCR sequencing and HLA analysis included a relatively small number of individuals.

An input of about 0.45 to 1 ug of RNA was subjected to reverse transcription using random hexamers. TCRdb ran MiXCR on the immunoSEQ multiplex PCR reads and lists one entry per CDR3 protein. The table shows 110,000 to 150,000 distinct CDR3 sequences, with 95% occurring only once. This CDR3 is 14 amino acids long. The germline CDR1 and CDR2 sequences are SGHNT and YYREEE (reference sequence). Deletions cut 0 bases from V and 3 bases from J, with 10 bases between. Recently defined diagnostic criteria for definite or probable disease were fulfilled by Susac syndrome patients. On this clonotype: Its cognate antigen is unknown.

The V and J genes are TRBV5-4 and TRBJ2-7, with D hard to call. The sequencing input was CD4+ T cells from PBMCs. This clonotype was sampled from a human donor with Susac syndrome. Here the CDR3 DNA reads TGTGCCAGCAGCTTGGCCGGGCACAACTACGAGCAGTACTTC. It translates to CASSLAGHNYEQYF. Full variable domain (missing parts from reference TRBV5-4 and TRBJ2-7): ETGVTQSPTHLIKTRGQQVTLRCSSQSGHNTVSWYQQALGQGPQFIFQYYREEENGRGNFPPRFSGLQFPNYSSELNVNALELDDSALYLCASSLAGHNYEQYFGPGTRLTVT.